This TCR beta chain was identified during a study of CD4 T cell repertoires in COVID-19. About the research overall: Other coronavirus spike proteins restimulated relabeled CFSE-low cells expanded with IL-2 for around 10 days. Study observations and caveats: Some SARS-CoV-2 clonotypes, between about 6 and 25%, recurred in SARS-CoV and/or HKU1 cultures. Sharing of several most expanded SARS-CoV-2-reactive clonotypes across memory subsets suggested intraclonal diversification.

On this clone: Its antigen is undetermined.

CDR3 size: 15 residues. Germline V gene lookup returns CDR1 MNHEY and CDR2 SMNVEV (reference sequence). The junction had 4 bases not matched to a gene; V was cut back by 5 bases and J by 2 bases. The memory T cells were sequenced right after ex vivo isolation, without culture. This table comes from immunoSEQ multiplex PCR, and its TCRdb copy is limited to in-frame clones, with some not included. Altogether fewer than 25,000 clones are present, about 93% being singletons, with the ten largest covering about 0.66%. Sequencing was performed on circulating follicular helper CD4+ T cells (cTfh) from blood, taken before the COVID-19 pandemic. V is TRBV27 and J is TRBJ2-7, with 12 bases that match TRBD2. The clonotype originates from a human donor who had COVID-19. The CDR3 region has the DNA TGTGCCAGCAGTCCTCGGACTAGCGGGGCCTACGAGCAGTACTTC. As protein: CASSPRTSGAYEQYF.